The clone carrying this T cell receptor beta chain was observed a single time. Per the original methods: By means of reference gene primer amplification, nucleated cell counts were estimated. TCRdb's copy holds only in-frame clones and misses some; the assay was immunoSEQ multiplex PCR. V and J calls and clone size are as listed in that table; D and trimming were resolved from the DNA. The table has 250,000 or so clones, around 83% seen once. These data originate in a study of blood T cell repertoires in COVID-19. As for the study in general: PBMCs, B-cell-depleted T cells, or T cells provided the cDNA or gDNA that made up the material.

Looked up from germline, CDR1 is LGHDT and CDR2 is YNNKEL (reference sequence). This CDR3 spans 20 amino acids. The V segment lost 1 base and the J segment 4 bases; nucleotides outside the gene matches: 20. The chain has TRBV3-1 (or the pseudogene TRBV3-2) and TRBJ1-1; TRBD1 agrees at 8 bases. The receptor was derived from a man aged 35 to 55 who had recovered from COVID-19. The sample consisted of peripheral blood. In DNA form, the CDR3 reads TGTGCCAGCAGCCAAGCCCGAAGACAGGGGACCTCCTCGGAAGGCACTGAAGCTTTCTTT. Protein: CASSQARRQGTSSEGTEAFF.